The 4 T cell receptor beta chains below were found in one sample sequenced in a study of HIV-infected children after antiretroviral therapy interruption. Unique molecular identifiers were included in an RNA-based 3' RACE TCR library. TCRdb redid the calling of the 3' RACE reads with MiXCR, one entry per CDR3 protein. The sample yields about 89,000 distinct CDR3 sequences, about 7% seen once. As to treatment: PENTA 11 planned treatment interruption arm or continuous ART arm. The source was CD45RA+ CD4+ T cells from PBMCs, pooled from several time points, collected from a donor given antiretroviral therapy, either interrupted or continuous. Subset specified: naive CD4+ CD45RA+ CD45RO- T cells. The receptor source for this set is a pool of human donors with HIV.

The gene calls are TRBV12-3 or TRBV12-4 and TRBJ2-7; D not certain. V dropped 3 bases and J dropped 3 bases, with 9 bases sitting between them. The length of the CDR3 is 13 residues. The CDR3 is CASSFGRYYEQYF. The DNA for the CDR3 is TGTGCCAGCAGTTTCGGGCGGTACTACGAGCAGTACTTC.

This clonotype was seen ten or more times. The chain couples TRBV10-3 to TRBJ2-2; D remains ambiguous. V lost 2 bases to trimming and J lost 4 bases, with 8 bases between them. Germline CDR1 reads ENHRY; CDR2 reads SYGVKD. The CDR3 contains 14 residues. The CDR3 sequence is CAISEIVSTGELFF. The CDR3 nucleotides read TGTGCCATCAGTGAGATTGTTAGCACCGGGGAGCTGTTTTTT.

This clonotype was counted ten times or more. This sequence joins TRBV5-6 and TRBJ1-2, with 7 bases matching TRBD1. The CDR3 consists of 13 residues. With 3 bases clipped from V and 5 bases from J, the junction kept 4 bases outside the gene matches. Germline values: CDR1 SGHDT, CDR2 YYEEEE. The CDR3 here is CASSSDRLYGYTF. In nucleotides, the CDR3 is TGTGCCAGCAGCTCGGACAGGCTTTATGGCTACACCTTC.

In its sample, this clonotype was seen many times. The V gene is TRBV6-6, the J gene TRBJ2-1, with a possible D match to TRBD1 (7 bases). Trimming shortened V by 8 bases and J by 4 bases, and 18 bases separated the two germline ends. The CDR3 runs to 15 residues. Germline V gene sequence: CDR1 MNHNY, CDR2 SVGAGI (reference sequence). Here the CDR3 DNA reads TGTGCCAGCGGAAGAAGGAGGGACAGTTACAATGAGCAGTTCTTC. Its translation is CASGRRRDSYNEQFF.